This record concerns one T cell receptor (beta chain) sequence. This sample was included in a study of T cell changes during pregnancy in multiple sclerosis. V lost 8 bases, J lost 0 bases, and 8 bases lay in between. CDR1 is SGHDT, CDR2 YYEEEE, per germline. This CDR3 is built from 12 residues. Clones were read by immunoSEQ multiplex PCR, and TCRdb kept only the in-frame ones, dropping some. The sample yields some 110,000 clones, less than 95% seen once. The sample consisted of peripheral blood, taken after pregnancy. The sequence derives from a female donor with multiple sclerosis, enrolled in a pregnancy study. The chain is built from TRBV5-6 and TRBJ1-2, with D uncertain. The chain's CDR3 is CASTLANYGYTF. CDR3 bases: TGTGCCAGTACCTTAGCTAACTATGGCTACACCTTC.